These 29 T cell receptor beta chains were all obtained from the same sample, sequenced in a study of blood T cell repertoires in COVID-19. Sequenced by immunoSEQ multiplex PCR; TCRdb stores in-frame clones only, minus some. The sample records 310,000 or so clones, 86% being singletons. The sequencing sample was made of peripheral blood. The receptor source for this set is a woman between 45 and 65 years old with acute or convalescent COVID-19.

This clone has a handful of counts. The CDR3 here is CASSLLAGGSSYEQYF. CDR3 in DNA: TGTGCCAGCAGCTTACTAGCGGGAGGGAGCTCCTACGAGCAGTACTTC. J is TRBJ2-7 and V is TRBV5-6, with 13 nucleotides matching TRBD2. Germline V gives CDR1 SGHDT, CDR2 YYEEEE. This CDR3 has 16 residues. The V and J ends lost 2 bases and 0 bases, in that order; junction bases with no gene match: 2.

The V gene is TRBV28, the J gene TRBJ2-1; 11 bases align to TRBD2. CDR1 MDHEN and CDR2 SYDVKM come from the germline V gene. Trimming at V came to 6 bases and at J to 8 bases, leaving 9 bases not matched to a gene. The CDR3 has 15 residues. This CDR3 is CASSRGTSGSYEQFF. In DNA, the CDR3 is TGTGCCAGCAGCCGCGGGACTAGCGGTTCCTATGAGCAGTTCTTC.

The chain has TRBV6-6 and TRBJ1-2; 9 bases map to TRBD1. V was clipped by 7 bases and J by 4 bases; unmatched bases: 7. From germline, CDR1 is MNHNY and CDR2 SVGAGI (reference sequence). The CDR3 length is 14 residues. The CDR3 here is CASTLDRGTYGYTF. In DNA, the CDR3 is TGTGCCAGCACATTGGACAGGGGTACCTATGGCTACACCTTC.

The J gene is TRBJ2-5, the V gene TRBV12-3 or TRBV12-4; TRBD1 matches 7 bases. Losses at the gene ends were 6 bases for V and 5 bases for J; bases not matched to a gene: 6. The CDR3 is 13 residues long. The CDR3 loop is CASSLEQGETQYF. The CDR3 nucleotides read TGTGCCAGCAGCCTTGAACAGGGGGAGACCCAGTACTTC.

The chain recombines TRBV12-3 or TRBV12-4 with TRBJ2-5; D call uncertain. Trimming shortened V by 6 bases and J by 3 bases, and 11 bases separated the two germline ends. There are 13 residues in the CDR3. In DNA form, the CDR3 reads TGTGCCAGCAGGGTTGACACGGAAGAGACCCAGTACTTC. Its translation is CASRVDTEETQYF.

The chain couples TRBV7-2 to TRBJ2-7, with D possibly being TRBD2 (6 bases). This CDR3 is 15 amino acids long. Trimming removed 1 base at V and 3 bases at J, with 13 bases between. The germline CDR1 and CDR2 sequences are SGHTA and FQGNSA. The CDR3 loop reads CASSLVAGSGYEQYF. CDR3 DNA sequence: TGTGCCAGCAGCTTAGTTGCGGGGAGTGGCTACGAGCAGTACTTC.

The genes are TRBV18 and TRBJ1-2; D possibly corresponds to TRBD1 (6 bases). Germline values: CDR1 KGHSH, CDR2 LQKENI. CDR3 length equals 13 residues. V dropped 5 bases and J dropped 2 bases, with 9 bases sitting between them. CDR3 in amino acids: CASSADRNYGYTF. The CDR3 nucleotides read TGTGCCAGCTCAGCGGACAGAAACTATGGCTACACCTTC.

The chain is built from TRBV7-2 and TRBJ1-5; D call uncertain. The CDR3 runs to 16 residues. V shed 1 base and J shed 0 bases, with 10 bases lying between them. Germline CDR1 SGHTA, CDR2 FQGNSA. The CDR3 is CASSLVSDTSNQPQHF. The DNA for the CDR3 is TGTGCCAGCAGCTTAGTAAGTGACACTAGCAATCAGCCCCAGCATTTT.

This chain links TRBV30 with TRBJ1-5; a weak D match, TRBD1 (5 bases). This CDR3 comprises 14 residues. Germline loops: CDR1 GTSNPN, CDR2 SVGIG (reference sequence). The germline V and J ends were trimmed by 3 bases and 3 bases, with 12 bases remaining between them. The CDR3 region has the DNA TGTGCCTGGAGGGGGCGCAGAAACAATCAGCCCCAGCATTTT. Amino acids: CAWRGRRNNQPQHF.

Remarks on this clone: Other nucleotide sequences from this sample produce the same CDR3. The CDR3 DNA sequence: TGTGCCAGCAGCTTAAGTCCAGGGGGGTACGAGCAGTACTTC. Residues: CASSLSPGGYEQYF. V and J are TRBV7-3 and TRBJ2-7; tentatively, D is TRBD1 (7 bases). Trimming left V 1 base short and J 4 bases short, with 11 bases between. The CDR3 length is 14 residues. The V gene's germline CDR1 is SGHTA and CDR2 FQGTGA.

The chain employs TRBV5-1 and TRBJ2-1; a possible D gene is TRBD2 (6 bases). The CDR3 loop spans 15 amino acids. Germline lookup yields CDR1 SGHRS and CDR2 YFSETQ. Trimming removed 0 bases from V and 9 bases from J, with 16 bases in between. The CDR3 DNA is TGCGCCAGCAGCTTGGGGGGGGAATACGCCCCTGAGCAGTTCTTC. It specifies CASSLGGEYAPEQFF. Complete variable domain (other parts from reference TRBV5-1 and TRBJ2-1): KAGVTQTPRYLIKTRGQQVTLSCSPISGHRSVSWYQQTPGQGLQFLFEYFSETQRNKGNFPGRFSGRQFSNSRSEMNVSTLELGDSALYLCASSLGGEYAPEQFFGPGTRLTVL.

CDR3 residues: CASSSRGSGDEQYF. DNA of the CDR3: TGTGCCAGCAGCTCACGCGGATCAGGGGATGAGCAGTACTTC. The J gene is TRBJ2-7, the V gene TRBV5-6; maybe TRBD1 (6 bases). The CDR3 length is 14 residues. Germline CDR1 and CDR2: SGHDT and YYEEEE. The V end lost 3 bases, the J end lost 7 bases, and 17 bases lay between the germline ends.

This sequence joins TRBV28 and TRBJ2-1, with TRBD2 identical over 15 bases. Looked up from germline, CDR1 is MDHEN and CDR2 is SYDVKM. The CDR3 length is 16 residues. V was pared by 5 bases and J by 7 bases, with 6 bases of the junction left unmatched. The CDR3 DNA reads TGTGCCAGCAGTCGGATGGGACTAGCGGGAGGTAATGAGCAGTTCTTC. As protein: CASSRMGLAGGNEQFF.

Of note for this clone: The sample has other DNA sequences that encode this CDR3 too. V is TRBV27 and J is TRBJ1-5; perhaps TRBD1 as D (5 bases). V lost 5 bases and J 0 bases, leaving 8 bases between the germline ends. CDR3 length equals 14 residues. CDR1 MNHEY and CDR2 SMNVEV come from the germline V gene (reference sequence). The CDR3 sequence: CASSDRYSNQPQHF. The DNA for the CDR3 is TGTGCCAGCAGTGACAGATATAGCAATCAGCCCCAGCATTTT.

The chain carries TRBV4-1 and TRBJ1-4; D not resolved. V lost 3 bases to trimming and J lost 5 bases, with 10 bases between them. There are 14 residues in the CDR3. Germline lookup yields CDR1 MGHRA and CDR2 YSYEKL. The CDR3: CASSQPNENEKLFF. The CDR3 coding sequence is TGCGCCAGCAGCCAGCCAAACGAGAATGAAAAACTGTTTTTT.

The V call is TRBV5-1, the J call TRBJ2-7; TRBD2 aligns across 12 bases. Germline CDR1 is SGHRS and CDR2 is YFSETQ. The CDR3 loop spans 15 amino acids. V dropped 0 bases and J dropped 4; count of bases not matched to a gene: 2. CDR3 sequence: CASSLDLAGGYEQYF. The CDR3 DNA follows: TGCGCCAGCAGCTTGGATCTAGCGGGAGGGTACGAGCAGTACTTC. The full variable domain, with the rest looked up from reference TRBV5-1 and TRBJ2-7, is KAGVTQTPRYLIKTRGQQVTLSCSPISGHRSVSWYQQTPGQGLQFLFEYFSETQRNKGNFPGRFSGRQFSNSRSEMNVSTLELGDSALYLCASSLDLAGGYEQYFGPGTRLTVT.

Concerning this clone itself: The same CDR3 can be traced to other DNA sequences in this sample. The chain has TRBV7-2 and TRBJ1-2; D remains ambiguous. Germline CDR1 and CDR2: SGHTA and FQGNSA. V was cut by 1 base and J by 0 bases, with 6 bases left in between. The CDR3 sequence is 14 residues long. The CDR3 coding sequence is TGTGCCAGCAGCTTAGGAGGAGCTAACTATGGCTACACCTTC. Translating it yields CASSLGGANYGYTF.

The chain has TRBV25-1 and TRBJ1-1; weak D call: TRBD1 (6 bases). CDR3 length equals 14 residues. Germline V gene sequence: CDR1 MGHDK, CDR2 SYGVNS. Trimming took 1 base from V and 6 from J, leaving 12 bases between them. CDR3 DNA: TGTGCCAGCAGTGAATGGGGGGGCAAGGCTGAAGCTTTCTTT. Protein: CASSEWGGKAEAFF.

The chain couples TRBV27 to TRBJ2-7; 9 bases line up with TRBD1. Losses at the gene ends were 8 bases for V and 4 bases for J; bases not matched to a gene: 30. The CDR3 sequence is 21 residues long. CDR1 is MNHEY, CDR2 SMNVEV, per germline (reference sequence). DNA of the CDR3: TGTGCCAGCGTCGGATATTTCTCAGCCCCATCCCACAGGGGGCATTTGTACGAGCAGTACTTC. This encodes CASVGYFSAPSHRGHLYEQYF.

CDR3 DNA sequence: TGCGCCAGCAGCTTGTTAGGGGAAGAGCAGTACTTC. It codes for CASSLLGEEQYF. J is TRBJ2-7 and V is TRBV5-1, with D possibly being TRBD1 (5 bases). Trimming left V 1 base short and J 7 bases short, with 9 bases between. The CDR3 loop spans 12 amino acids. Germline V CDR1 and CDR2: SGHRS, YFSETQ. Together with reference TRBV5-1 and TRBJ2-7, the CDR3 gives the full variable domain: KAGVTQTPRYLIKTRGQQVTLSCSPISGHRSVSWYQQTPGQGLQFLFEYFSETQRNKGNFPGRFSGRQFSNSRSEMNVSTLELGDSALYLCASSLLGEEQYFGPGTRLTVT.

V gene TRBV3-1 (or the pseudogene TRBV3-2) combines with J gene TRBJ1-2; unclear D gene. This CDR3 is 15 amino acids long. Per germline, CDR1 LGHDT and CDR2 YNNKEL (reference sequence). Deletions cut 0 bases from V and 2 bases from J, with 10 bases between. DNA of the CDR3: TGTGCCAGCAGCCAAGATCTTGGCAGGAACTATGGCTACACCTTC. This codes for CASSQDLGRNYGYTF.

The chain combines TRBV4-1 with TRBJ1-5, with 9 bases identical to TRBD1. In germline, CDR1 is MGHRA, CDR2 YSYEKL. V was pared by 2 bases and J by 5 bases, with 13 bases of the junction left unmatched. This CDR3 region has 18 residues. As DNA, the CDR3 is TGCGCCAGCAGCCAACGTACACCGGGACAGGGTCTTGATCAGCCCCAGCATTTT. Protein sequence: CASSQRTPGQGLDQPQHF.

V is TRBV19 and J is TRBJ1-1; D is unclear. Trimming pared 3 bases from V and 0 bases from J, leaving 23 bases between. CDR1 LNHDA and CDR2 SQIVND come from the germline V gene (reference sequence). The CDR3 spans 19 residues. The CDR3 DNA sequence: TGTGCCAGTAGTATTTCGTTTTGGTCCCGACTACTTATGAACACTGAAGCTTTCTTT. Its protein is CASSISFWSRLLMNTEAFF.

The gene calls are TRBV6-5 and TRBJ2-7; 8 bases map to TRBD1. CDR3 length: 15 amino acids. CDR1 and CDR2 (germline): MNHEY, SVGAGI. Unmatched junction bases numbered 7, after V lost 6 bases and J lost 0 bases. CDR3 loop: CASSATGGFSYEQYF. The CDR3 DNA reads as TGTGCCAGCAGCGCTACAGGGGGTTTCTCCTACGAGCAGTACTTC.

J is TRBJ2-7 and V is TRBV7-9; D is undetermined. This CDR3 region has 11 residues. V lost 3 bases and J lost 8, with 8 bases in between. The germline V gene encodes CDR1 SEHNR and CDR2 FQNEAQ (reference sequence). CDR3 coding DNA: TGTGCCAGCAGCTTGGGCAGCAAGCAGTACTTC. It codes for CASSLGSKQYF.

This chain joins TRBV28 and TRBJ1-1; no clear D. This CDR3 has 12 amino acids. Looked up from germline, CDR1 is MDHEN and CDR2 is SYDVKM. Deletions cut 5 bases from V and 7 bases from J, with 11 bases between. The CDR3 nucleotides are TGTGCCAGCAGTGTTGGAGGGTATGAAGCTTTCTTT. Translation gives CASSVGGYEAFF.

The J gene is TRBJ1-1, the V gene TRBV18; D gene ambiguous. CDR3 length: 14 amino acids. Germline values: CDR1 KGHSH, CDR2 LQKENI. V lost 3 bases and J lost 5, with 13 bases in between. The CDR3 region has the DNA TGTGCCAGCTCACCTAGGGATCAGCGGACTGAAGCTTTCTTT. Protein sequence: CASSPRDQRTEAFF.

The gene calls are TRBV28 and TRBJ2-7; 13 positions match TRBD2. CDR3 length equals 15 residues. The V and J ends lost 3 bases and 6 bases, in that order; junction bases with no gene match: 5. CDR1 is MDHEN and CDR2 is SYDVKM in the germline V gene. The DNA for the CDR3 is TGTGCCAGCAGTTTCCTCACTAGCGGGAGGGCCGAGCAGTACTTC. Translation: CASSFLTSGRAEQYF.

The rearrangement uses TRBV27 and TRBJ2-7; 12 nucleotides line up with TRBD2. This CDR3 has 16 residues. With V trimmed by 8 bases and J by 7 bases, 15 bases remained unmatched. Germline V CDR1 and CDR2: MNHEY, SMNVEV (reference sequence). The CDR3 DNA follows: TGTGCCAGCTCTCCGCTAGCGGGAGGGGTTCTTCAGGAGCAGTACTTC. Translated, it gives CASSPLAGGVLQEQYF.